This passage covers 32 T cell receptor beta chains from one sample sequenced in a study of shared clonotypes between healthy human individuals. Sequencing was performed with immunoSEQ multiplex PCR; in TCRdb, only in-frame clones are kept and a portion is missing. Among fewer than 1.4 million clones listed, 75% to 80% were seen once. Sequencing was performed on memory CD4+ T cells from PBMCs. Subset meaning: CD45RA-negative fraction. These TCRs come from a man aged 18 to 30 in good health. Some clones in this sample may be carry-over from other donors' samples.

The table lists this clone with a few counts. This chain connects TRBV10-1 to TRBJ2-2; D may be TRBD1 (5 bases). V lost 7 bases, J lost 4 bases, and 13 bases lay in between. The CDR3 consists of 14 residues. Germline CDR1 reads WNHNN; CDR2 reads SYGVQD (reference sequence). The CDR3 nucleotides read TGCGCCAGCACGGCAGGGATCGGCACCGGGGAGCTGTTTTTT. Translation: CASTAGIGTGELFF.

The V call is TRBV7-9, the J call TRBJ2-3, with D tentatively TRBD1 (6 bases). The germline gives CDR1 SEHNR, CDR2 FQNEAQ (reference sequence). CDR3 size: 14 residues. The V end lost 5 bases, the J end lost 6 bases, and 15 bases lay between the germline ends. The CDR3 loop is CASSRDRQGDTQYF. CDR3 DNA: TGTGCCAGCAGCCGAGACAGGCAAGGTGATACGCAGTATTTT.

The chain uses TRBV9 and TRBJ1-4; D call uncertain. V lost 3 bases to trimming and J lost 7 bases, with 13 bases between them. The length of the CDR3 is 14 residues. Germline-derived CDR1 and CDR2 are SGDLS and YYNGEE. For the CDR3, the DNA is TGTGCCAGCAGCGCAGACGGGCTGAGTGAAAAACTGTTTTTT. Its protein product is CASSADGLSEKLFF.

The rearrangement uses TRBV5-1 and TRBJ2-7; D perhaps matches TRBD1 (6 bases). The CDR3 spans 12 residues. CDR1 and CDR2 (germline): SGHRS, YFSETQ. The V and J ends lost 9 bases and 0 bases respectively, with 10 bases between them. CDR3 amino acids: CATGDGSYEQYF. CDR3 DNA sequence: TGCGCCACAGGGGACGGCTCCTACGAGCAGTACTTC.

The CDR3 here is CASSLQRTGDYNEQFF. As DNA, the CDR3 is TGTGCCAGCAGCTTACAGCGGACAGGGGACTACAATGAGCAGTTCTTC. This chain joins TRBV7-2 and TRBJ2-1; 9 bases fit TRBD1. Germline V lookup: CDR1 SGHTA, CDR2 FQGNSA. The CDR3 spans 16 residues. With V trimmed by 2 bases and J by 3 bases, 5 bases remained unmatched.

A remark on this clone: Different DNA sequences within this sample yield the same CDR3. This chain uses TRBV2 with TRBJ2-2; TRBD1 aligns across 9 bases. This CDR3 region has 16 residues. Per germline, CDR1 SNHLY and CDR2 FYNNEI. V shed 4 bases and J 2 bases; nucleotides not matched to a gene: 5. DNA of the CDR3: TGTGCCAGCAGTGGTACAGGGGGCGCAAACACCGGGGAGCTGTTTTTT. Protein sequence: CASSGTGGANTGELFF.

In its sample, this clone was seen a few times. The chain recombines TRBV2 with TRBJ1-1; D is uncertain. The CDR3 runs to 13 residues. The V end was cut by 3 bases, the J end by 1 base, with 6 bases between. Germline V CDR1 and CDR2: SNHLY, FYNNEI. The CDR3 loop is CASSEDWNTEAFF. CDR3 in DNA: TGTGCCAGCAGTGAGGATTGGAACACTGAAGCTTTCTTT.

J is TRBJ1-3 and V is TRBV28; D unclear. Trimming shortened V by 4 bases and J by 4 bases, and 17 bases separated the two germline ends. This CDR3 spans 16 amino acids. CDR1 is MDHEN, CDR2 SYDVKM, per germline. The CDR3 protein is CASSSSGRGQGNTIYF. The CDR3 nucleotides read TGTGCCAGCAGTTCATCCGGCCGGGGTCAAGGAAACACCATATATTTT.

J is TRBJ1-2 and V is TRBV6-1; D perhaps matches TRBD1 (5 bases). The CDR3 runs to 15 residues. Trimming shortened V by 1 base and J by 7 bases, and 16 bases separated the two germline ends. CDR1 is MNHNS and CDR2 is SASEGT in the germline V gene. In DNA form, the CDR3 reads TGTGCCAGCAGTGAAGTGGGGACCCAGGTTCGTGGCTACACCTTC. Its translation: CASSEVGTQVRGYTF.

The sample holds one count of this clone. A read error is the likely source, as a far larger clone sits one nucleotide away. This same CDR3 is encoded by further DNA sequences in the sample. The V and J genes are TRBV30 and TRBJ1-1, with D tentatively TRBD1 (6 bases). Trimming removed 1 base from V and 10 bases from J, with 13 bases in between. Looked up from germline, CDR1 is GTSNPN and CDR2 is SVGIG (reference sequence). The CDR3 extends over 12 amino acids. CDR3 amino acids: CAWSDQMTGAFF. The CDR3 nucleotides are TGTGCCTGGAGTGACCAAATGACAGGAGCTTTCTTT.

The chain couples TRBV28 to TRBJ2-7, with D tentatively TRBD1 or TRBD2 (6 bases each). Per the germline V gene, CDR1 is MDHEN and CDR2 is SYDVKM. V was cut by 3 bases and J by 2 bases, with 11 bases left in between. CDR3 size: 14 residues. CDR3 DNA sequence: TGTGCCAGCAGTTTCCGGGGGCCGACCTACGAGCAGTACTTC. Its translation: CASSFRGPTYEQYF.

The V gene is TRBV29-1, the J gene TRBJ2-1; possibly TRBD1 or TRBD2 for D (5 bases each). The CDR3 spans 16 residues. V lost 4 bases, J lost 6 bases, and 22 bases lay in between. CDR1 and CDR2 from the germline V gene are SQVTM and ANQGSEA. CDR3 DNA: TGCAGCGTTGTGCAGGGTTGGGGGAGTCACTCCAATGAGCAGTTCTTC. As protein: CSVVQGWGSHSNEQFF.

The gene calls are TRBV7-2 and TRBJ2-1; D gene unclear. There are 15 residues in the CDR3. Germline CDR1 and CDR2: SGHTA and FQGNSA. V lost 2 bases to trimming and J lost 0 bases, with 8 bases between them. CDR3 residues: CASSLRLSSYNEQFF. CDR3 sequence (DNA): TGTGCCAGCAGCTTACGCCTGAGCTCCTACAATGAGCAGTTCTTC. Full variable domain (outside the CDR3, taken from reference TRBV7-2 and TRBJ2-1): GAGVSQSPSNKVTEKGKDVELRCDPISGHTALYWYRQSLGQGLEFLIYFQGNSAPDKSGLPSDRFSAERTGGSVSTLTIQRTQQEDSAVYLCASSLRLSSYNEQFFGPGTRLTVL.

Ten or more counts support this clone. Other DNA sequences in this sample translate to the same CDR3. V usage is TRBV28 and J usage is TRBJ2-7, with 7 bases fitting TRBD1. The CDR3 covers 16 residues. V shed 4 bases, J shed 4 bases, and the junction held 13 bases outside the gene matches. The germline V gene has CDR1 MDHEN and CDR2 SYDVKM. The CDR3 nucleotides are TGTGCCAGCAGTTCACCCCCCCGACAGGGAACGTACGAGCAGTACTTC. Translation: CASSSPPRQGTYEQYF.

The chain carries TRBV5-4 and TRBJ2-4; no definite D call. Looked up from germline, CDR1 is SGHNT and CDR2 is YYREEE (reference sequence). The CDR3 loop spans 15 amino acids. Trimming pared 0 bases from V and 1 base from J, leaving 8 bases between. The CDR3 region is CASSLGTGAKNIQYF. The CDR3 coding sequence is TGTGCCAGCAGCTTGGGTACCGGGGCCAAAAACATTCAGTACTTC.

The J gene is TRBJ2-5, the V gene TRBV5-1; a possible D gene is TRBD1 (5 bases). The germline V and J ends were trimmed by 0 bases and 4 bases, with 13 bases remaining between them. The CDR3 runs to 15 residues. The germline gives CDR1 SGHRS, CDR2 YFSETQ. In DNA, the CDR3 is TGCGCCAGCAGCTTGGATTCGCAGGGTATAGAGACCCAGTACTTC. Its translation: CASSLDSQGIETQYF.

Only a few counts were recorded for this clone. The chain combines TRBV29-1 with TRBJ2-3, with D tentatively TRBD1 or TRBD2 (7 bases each). The CDR3 runs to 14 residues. V was cut by 7 bases and J by 1 base, with 15 bases left in between. Germline CDR1 is SQVTM and CDR2 is ANQGSEA. The CDR3 region has the DNA TGCAGCGCCACAGGGGCGGGAGGCACAGATACGCAGTATTTT. This codes for CSATGAGGTDTQYF.

In this sample, this clone turned up once. The chain links TRBV28 to TRBJ2-1; possibly TRBD1 for D (5 bases). The CDR3 is made up of 13 amino acids. From germline, CDR1 is MDHEN and CDR2 SYDVKM. V gave up 3 bases and J gave up 6 bases, with 9 bases separating them. The CDR3 coding sequence is TGTGCCAGCAGTTTTCCCGACAGCAATGAGCAGTTCTTC. Translated, it gives CASSFPDSNEQFF. Full variable domain (outside the CDR3, taken from reference TRBV28 and TRBJ2-1): DVKVTQSSRYLVKRTGEKVFLECVQDMDHENMFWYRQDPGLGLRLIYFSYDVKMKEKGDIPEGYSVSREKKERFSLILESASTNQTSMYLCASSFPDSNEQFFGPGTRLTVL.

To note about this clone: This may be a read error: a much more frequent sequence differs by one nucleotide. The same CDR3 can be traced to other DNA sequences in this sample. The V gene is TRBV19, the J gene TRBJ1-2; D not resolved. Trimming removed 4 bases at V and 2 bases at J, with 5 bases between. The germline CDR1 and CDR2 sequences are LNHDA and SQIVND (reference sequence). The CDR3 has 12 amino acids. The CDR3 region is CASSRANYGYTF. The CDR3 DNA reads as TGTGCCAGTAGTAGGGCCAACTATGGCTACACCTTC. The whole variable domain, remainder taken from reference TRBV19 and TRBJ1-2, is DGGITQSPKYLFRKEGQNVTLSCEQNLNHDAMYWYRQDPGQGLRLIYYSQIVNDFQKGDIAEGYSVSREKKESFPLTVTSAQKNPTAFYLCASSRANYGYTFGSGTRLTVV.

The genes are TRBV11-2 and TRBJ2-2; no definite D call. CDR1 and CDR2 from the germline V gene are SGHAT and FQNNGV. Trimming left V 3 bases short and J 6 bases short, with 14 bases between. The CDR3 length is 15 residues. The CDR3 loop is CASSFDLTLAGELFF. In nucleotides, the CDR3 is TGTGCCAGCAGCTTTGACCTTACACTCGCCGGGGAGCTGTTTTTT.

The chain joins TRBV5-1 to TRBJ2-2; TRBD1 agrees at 11 bases. CDR3 length: 15 amino acids. Germline CDR1 is SGHRS and CDR2 is YFSETQ. V dropped 6 bases and J dropped 4; count of bases not matched to a gene: 5. The CDR3 reads CASTIGQGATGELFF. CDR3 nucleotides: TGCGCCAGCACCATAGGACAGGGGGCCACCGGGGAGCTGTTTTTT. The full variable domain, completed using reference TRBV5-1 and TRBJ2-2, is KAGVTQTPRYLIKTRGQQVTLSCSPISGHRSVSWYQQTPGQGLQFLFEYFSETQRNKGNFPGRFSGRQFSNSRSEMNVSTLELGDSALYLCASTIGQGATGELFFGEGSRLTVL.

V usage is TRBV2 and J usage is TRBJ2-5; TRBD1 agrees at 9 bases. In germline, CDR1 is SNHLY, CDR2 FYNNEI. The CDR3 runs to 15 residues. Trimming removed 6 bases from V and 5 bases from J; junction bases left unmatched: 10. The CDR3 coding sequence is TGTGCCAGCAGCCGGGAACAGGGGGCGGGGGAGACCCAGTACTTC. It codes for CASSREQGAGETQYF.

This chain uses TRBV14 with TRBJ2-7; no clear D gene. CDR3 size: 12 residues. With 2 bases removed from V and 6 bases from J, the gap between germline ends came to 8 bases. Germline V gene data show CDR1 as SGHDN and CDR2 as FVKESK. The CDR3 region has the DNA TGTGCCAGCAGCCAACTACTTTCCGAGCAGTACTTC. Its protein is CASSQLLSEQYF.

CDR3 region: CASEEGANTGELFF. The CDR3 DNA is TGTGCCAGCGAGGAGGGGGCGAACACCGGGGAGCTGTTTTTT. This chain joins TRBV11-1 and TRBJ2-2; tentatively, D is TRBD1 or TRBD2 (6 bases each). Trimming removed 8 bases at V and 0 bases at J, with 10 bases between. Germline CDR1 reads SGHAT; CDR2 reads FQDESV (reference sequence). The CDR3 is made up of 14 amino acids.

The rearrangement joins TRBV5-1 to TRBJ1-5; 7 bases map to TRBD1. V lost 4 bases, J lost 2 bases, and 3 bases stayed unmatched. The CDR3 covers 14 residues. Germline V gives CDR1 SGHRS, CDR2 YFSETQ. CDR3 in amino acids: CASSKTGGNQPQHF. The CDR3 DNA reads TGCGCCAGCAGCAAAACAGGGGGCAATCAGCCCCAGCATTTT.

This clone appeared a single time. The genes are TRBV7-8 and TRBJ1-3; TRBD1 matches 8 bases. This CDR3 is 16 amino acids long. CDR1 and CDR2 from the germline V gene are SGHVS and FQNEAQ. J lost 0 bases, V lost 5 bases, and 6 bases had no gene match. CDR3 region: CASSPGDRSSGNTIYF. DNA for the CDR3: TGTGCCAGCAGCCCTGGGGACAGGAGCTCTGGAAACACCATATATTTT.

This clone has a single count. The chain uses TRBV2 and TRBJ2-3; 8 positions agree with TRBD1. The V gene end was trimmed by 4 bases and the J gene end by 1 base; junction bases not matched to a gene: 4. The CDR3 extends over 15 amino acids. The germline CDR1 and CDR2 sequences are SNHLY and FYNNEI. The CDR3 sequence: CASSVDREGTDTQYF. The CDR3 DNA is TGTGCCAGCAGTGTGGACAGGGAAGGCACAGATACGCAGTATTTT.

The chain couples TRBV6-1 to TRBJ1-1; D ambiguous. The V end was cut by 3 bases, the J end by 2 bases, with 10 bases between. From germline, CDR1 is MNHNS and CDR2 SASEGT. The CDR3 loop spans 14 amino acids. This CDR3 reads CASSERRVNTEAFF. The CDR3 nucleotides are TGTGCCAGCAGTGAGAGGAGGGTTAACACTGAAGCTTTCTTT.

About this clone itself: This may stem from a read error, because a much larger clone lies one nucleotide away. In the same sample, other DNA sequences code for this CDR3. The V gene is TRBV20-1, the J gene TRBJ1-5; D perhaps matches TRBD1 (5 bases). CDR1 is DFQATT and CDR2 is SNEGSKA in the germline V gene (reference sequence). The CDR3 runs to 11 residues. V lost 5 bases to trimming and J lost 10 bases, with 12 bases between them. CDR3 sequence (DNA): TGCAGTGCTGGGGGGGAGCAACCCCAGCATTTT. As protein: CSAGGEQPQHF.

The table lists this clone with a few counts. A junction boundary mismatches the germline segment, possibly from a read error. The chain combines TRBV20-1 with TRBJ2-1; D not certain. This CDR3 contains 10 residues. The germline V gene has CDR1 DFQATT and CDR2 SNEGSKA (reference sequence). DNA for the CDR3: TGCAGTGCTATGTGGCGTGAGGAGTTCTTC. This codes for CSAMWREEFF.

A few counts support this clone. V is TRBV11-2 and J is TRBJ1-5; D uncertain. Germline V lookup: CDR1 SGHAT, CDR2 FQNNGV. Deletions cut 5 bases from V and 1 base from J, with 6 bases between. This CDR3 spans 13 amino acids. The CDR3 bases are TGTGCCAGCAGCCGCGACAGCAATCAGCCCCAGCATTTT. Its protein is CASSRDSNQPQHF.

The rearrangement links TRBV5-6 to TRBJ2-5; 8 nucleotides match TRBD1. With 0 bases clipped from V and 5 bases from J, the junction kept 6 bases outside the gene matches. The CDR3 contains 15 residues. Germline V gene data show CDR1 as SGHDT and CDR2 as YYEEEE. CDR3 loop: CASSLDRGVRETQYF. CDR3 in DNA: TGTGCCAGCAGCTTGGACAGGGGGGTGCGGGAGACCCAGTACTTC.